The rows below give T cell receptor beta chains drawn from one sample of a study of CXCR3-negative and CXCR3-positive naive CD8 T cells. TCRdb re-analyzed the 5' RACE reads; it lists each CDR3 protein once, without DNA. This sample's clone table lists around 120,000 distinct CDR3 sequences. The sequencing input was naive CXCR3+ CD8+ T cells from blood. These receptors originate from a human donor in good health. Some clones in this sample may be carry-over from other donors' samples. Each CDR3 is given with its conserved first and last residue.

J: TRBJ2-1; V: TRBV7-8; CDR3: CASSLMSGNEQFF
J: TRBJ1-2; V: TRBV29-1; CDR3: CSGITGAGGYTF
J: TRBJ1-2; V: TRBV20-1; CDR3: CSARTGTDYGYTF
J: TRBJ1-1; V: TRBV12-3/TRBV12-4; CDR3: CASSPEVAEAFF
J: TRBJ2-1; V: TRBV7-6; CDR3: CASSLPAGSSYNEQFF
J: TRBJ2-7; V: TRBV5-1; CDR3: CASSFHATYEQYF
J: TRBJ2-2; V: TRBV4-1; CDR3: CASSQGWNTGELFF
J: TRBJ2-1; V: TRBV5-1; CDR3: CASSSTSGAHHYNEQFF
J: TRBJ2-1; V: TRBV2; CDR3: CASSGALGSYNEQFF
J: TRBJ2-2; V: TRBV4-1; CDR3: CASSQEQPPGELFF
J: TRBJ1-5; V: TRBV10-3; CDR3: CAISDFSGTGIPNQPQHF
J: TRBJ2-3; V: TRBV12-3/TRBV12-4; CDR3: CASSWTSETPRTDTQYF
J: TRBJ2-5; V: TRBV6-6; CDR3: CASSPLKGPETQYF
J: TRBJ1-1; V: TRBV4-1; CDR3: CASSQVGENTEAFF
J: TRBJ2-5; V: TRBV7-9; CDR3: CASSPDGLGGETQYF
J: TRBJ2-7; V: TRBV7-9; CDR3: CASSLPDRYEQYF
J: TRBJ2-1; V: TRBV30; CDR3: CAWSVMGYNEQFF
J: TRBJ2-1; V: TRBV2; CDR3: CASSDPRGAYNEQFF
J: TRBJ1-1; V: TRBV4-3; CDR3: CASREDSPLNTEAFF
J: TRBJ2-1; V: TRBV20-1; CDR3: CSAKWETSGRVFYYNEQFF
J: TRBJ1-1; V: TRBV7-2; CDR3: CASSLGGQDEAFF
J: TRBJ2-7; V: TRBV7-9; CDR3: CASSLAERPEYEQYF
J: TRBJ2-7; V: TRBV28; CDR3: CASSGTGVDEQYF
J: TRBJ1-1; V: TRBV20-1; CDR3: CSALPGFRDMNTEAFF
J: TRBJ1-2; V: TRBV12-3/TRBV12-4; CDR3: CASSLELGGYTF
J: TRBJ1-1; V: TRBV2; CDR3: CASSEAQGSNTEAFF
J: TRBJ1-2; V: TRBV24-1; CDR3: CATSDYRGGYTF
J: TRBJ2-7; V: TRBV10-3; CDR3: CAIGDRGPRSNYEQYF
J: TRBJ2-7; V: TRBV5-5; CDR3: CASSLLSGGLPYEQYF
J: TRBJ2-7; V: TRBV5-5; CDR3: CASRGLDQRNYEQYF
J: TRBJ1-2; V: TRBV10-3; CDR3: CAISGGYGYTF
J: TRBJ2-7; V: TRBV28; CDR3: CASSYNDGYEQYF
J: TRBJ1-2; V: TRBV7-8; CDR3: CASSSMPKADPAGPMGYTF
J: TRBJ1-2; V: TRBV29-1; CDR3: CSVEDPLVRQGRNSYGYTF
J: TRBJ2-5; V: TRBV29-1; CDR3: CSVEFHGTGVSETRYF
J: TRBJ2-1; V: TRBV6-2/TRBV6-3; CDR3: CASSPLWSDRVAEQFF
J: TRBJ1-1; V: TRBV23-1; CDR3: CASSRSRQRRATEAFF
J: TRBJ1-1; V: TRBV2; CDR3: CASHIVGVELNTEAFF
J: TRBJ2-2; V: TRBV7-6; CDR3: CASSLLGTDNTGELFF
J: TRBJ1-1; V: TRBV15; CDR3: CATSGRSENTEVFF
J: TRBJ2-7; V: TRBV15; CDR3: CATWDGYYEQYF
J: TRBJ2-7; V: TRBV12-5; CDR3: CASGLLYEQYF
J: TRBJ1-1; V: TRBV6-6; CDR3: CASSPATANTEAFF
J: TRBJ2-3; V: TRBV29-1; CDR3: CSVPGGGTDTQYF